This T cell receptor (beta chain) stems from a study of T-cell reconstitution after alpha-beta-depleted transplantation in children. Findings of the study overall: After transplant, at about two months, alpha-beta T cells were reportedly derived from several hundred expanded graft clones.

This clonotype was counted only a few times. Its specificity is not known. The TCRbeta library incorporated unique molecular identifiers. TCRdb called the PCR reads again in MiXCR, with one record for every CDR3 protein. The sample has 610,000 or so distinct CDR3 sequences, 25% to 30% seen once. Specimen: PBMCs, collected before TCRalphabeta/CD19-depleted stem cell transplant. This receptor was obtained from a boy in the first two years of life with Wiskott-Aldrich syndrome, due to receive a stem cell transplant.

The CDR3 coding sequence is TGTGCCAGTAGTATAGACCTGGACAGATCACCCCTCCACTTT. Protein sequence: CASSIDLDRSPLHF. The chain links TRBV19 to TRBJ1-6, with a weak D call TRBD1 (6 bases). Trimming left V 0 bases short and J 10 bases short, with 10 bases between. The CDR3 covers 14 residues. The germline V gene encodes CDR1 LNHDA and CDR2 SQIVND (reference sequence).